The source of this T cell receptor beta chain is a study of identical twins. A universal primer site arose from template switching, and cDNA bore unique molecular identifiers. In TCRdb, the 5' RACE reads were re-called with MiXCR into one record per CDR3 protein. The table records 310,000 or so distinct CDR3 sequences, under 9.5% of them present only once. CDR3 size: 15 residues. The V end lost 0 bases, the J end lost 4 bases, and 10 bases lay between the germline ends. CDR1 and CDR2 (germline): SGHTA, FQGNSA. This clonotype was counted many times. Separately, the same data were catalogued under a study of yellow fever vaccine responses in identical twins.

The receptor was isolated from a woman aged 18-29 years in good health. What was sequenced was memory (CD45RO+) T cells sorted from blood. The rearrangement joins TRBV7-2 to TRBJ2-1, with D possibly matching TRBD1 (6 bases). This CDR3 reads CASSLATTGYNEQFF. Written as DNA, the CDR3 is TGTGCCAGCAGCTTAGCGACTACAGGGTACAATGAGCAGTTCTTC.